This entry lists 6 T cell receptor beta chains sequenced from one sample in a study of T cells in Graves' hyperthyroidism and ophthalmopathy. Researchers amplified the TCR beta CDR3 regions from RNA transcripts. In the first-round RT-PCR of the TCR CDR3, the HTBI primer set was used. TCRdb re-called the multiplex PCR reads through MiXCR, storing one row per CDR3 protein. The sample has about 410,000 distinct CDR3 sequences, approximately 14% seen once; the top ten hold around 20%. The sequenced sample was blood. The receptor set was obtained from a woman between 25 and 40 years old with Graves' ophthalmopathy.

V usage is TRBV19 and J usage is TRBJ1-1; 7 bases agree with TRBD1. From germline, CDR1 is LNHDA and CDR2 SQIVND (reference sequence). The CDR3 length is 18 residues. J was trimmed by 4 bases and V by 3 bases; bases with no gene match: 17. CDR3 sequence (DNA): TGTGCCAGTAGTATGCAAAAGGGGGCCCGGACCAAGAGCACTGAAGCTTTCTTT. Amino acid sequence: CASSMQKGARTKSTEAFF.

This clonotype was seen repeatedly, ten times or more. CDR3 region: CAISGQPGGLGEQYF. In DNA form, the CDR3 reads TGTGCCATCAGTGGCCAGCCCGGGGGGCTCGGGGAGCAGTACTTC. The V and J genes are TRBV10-3 and TRBJ2-7; maybe TRBD2 (7 bases). Trimming pared 4 bases from V and 7 bases from J, leaving 20 bases between. This CDR3 is 15 amino acids long. Looked up from germline, CDR1 is ENHRY and CDR2 is SYGVKD.

The sample holds many counts of this clonotype. The chain combines TRBV12-3 or TRBV12-4 with TRBJ2-1, with D possibly matching TRBD2 (7 bases). V gave up 3 bases and J gave up 9 bases, with 18 bases separating them. This CDR3 has 15 residues. CDR3 coding DNA: TGTGCCAGCAGTTTGAGTAGGGGGGGCGTCAGTGAGCAGTTCTTC. It translates to CASSLSRGGVSEQFF.

The gene calls are TRBV20-1 and TRBJ1-4, with 8 bases matching TRBD1. The CDR3 sequence is 11 residues long. The V gene end was trimmed by 8 bases and the J gene end by 13 bases; junction bases not matched to a gene: 9. The germline gives CDR1 DFQATT, CDR2 SNEGSKA (reference sequence). The CDR3 sequence: CSLNRGSGLFF. CDR3 bases: TGCAGTTTAAACAGGGGGTCAGGACTGTTTTTT.

This clonotype was seen ten or more times. The CDR3 region is CSARRVGTDTQYF. The CDR3 DNA sequence: TGCAGTGCTAGGAGGGTAGGCACAGATACGCAGTATTTT. V usage is TRBV20-1 and J usage is TRBJ2-3; possibly TRBD2 for D (5 bases). This CDR3 region has 13 residues. Deletions cut 3 bases from V and 1 base from J, with 8 bases between. Germline V gene lookup returns CDR1 DFQATT and CDR2 SNEGSKA (reference sequence).

Concerning this clonotype itself: A much larger clone is a single base away; this may be a read error. The V call is TRBV6-5, the J call TRBJ1-1, with 8 positions matching TRBD1. The CDR3 covers 17 residues. Germline V gene data show CDR1 as MNHEY and CDR2 as SVGAGI. Written as DNA, the CDR3 is TGTGCCAGCAGTCACTCGACCCTTCCGACAGGGGACACTGAAGCTTTCTTT. Amino acids: CASSHSTLPTGDTEAFF.